The 4 T cell receptor beta chains given below trace back to one sample, sequenced in a study of blood T cell repertoires in COVID-19. The table came from immunoSEQ multiplex PCR; TCRdb's copy has only in-frame clones and leaves some out. The sample consists of about 38,000 clones, about three quarters of them appearing once. Sequencing was carried out using peripheral blood. The receptors shown here come from a man aged 65 to 79 with COVID-19, enrolled during active disease.

This chain links TRBV20-1 with TRBJ1-1; D is uncertain. The CDR3 covers 11 residues. Germline V CDR1 and CDR2: DFQATT, SNEGSKA (reference sequence). V gave up 4 bases and J gave up 7 bases, with 10 bases separating them. The CDR3 here is CSATSMREAFF. CDR3 DNA: TGCAGTGCTACAAGTATGCGTGAAGCTTTCTTT.

The chain couples TRBV7-2 to TRBJ2-5; D possibly corresponds to TRBD1 (7 bases). Between the trimmed V and J ends, which lost 1 base and 5 bases, there was a span of 11 bases. The germline V gene has CDR1 SGHTA and CDR2 FQGNSA. CDR3 length: 14 amino acids. The CDR3 sequence: CASSLVQGGETQYF. The CDR3 DNA sequence: TGTGCCAGCAGCTTAGTGCAGGGGGGTGAGACCCAGTACTTC.

DNA for the CDR3: TGTGCCAGCAGCCAACTAGCGGGGGGGAGGAATGAGCAGTTCTTC. Its protein is CASSQLAGGRNEQFF. This chain joins TRBV6-2 or TRBV6-3 and TRBJ2-1; TRBD2 aligns across 13 bases. Germline values: CDR1 MNHEY, CDR2 SVGEGT. The junction had 6 bases not matched to a gene; V was cut back by 6 bases and J by 7 bases. The CDR3 contains 15 residues.

The CDR3 DNA reads as TGTGCCAGCAGCTCGGTGTCAGGCCCTCTCAATGAGCAGTTCTTC. Translating gives CASSSVSGPLNEQFF. This sequence joins TRBV7-2 and TRBJ2-1; D is uncertain. This CDR3 is 15 amino acids long. Looked up from germline, CDR1 is SGHTA and CDR2 is FQGNSA. V lost 4 bases, J lost 6 bases, and 16 bases lay in between.